This T cell receptor (beta chain) was profiled in a study of Ad26.COV2.S vaccination and SARS-CoV-2 variants. TCRdb keeps only in-frame clones here, not all; method: immunoSEQ multiplex PCR. The sample has over 110,000 clones; just over 85% are singletons. The CDR3 is 11 amino acids. Germline loops: CDR1 KGHDR, CDR2 SFDVKD. The ends were cut back, 6 bases at V and 10 bases at J, with 11 bases in the middle. Study results and limitations: It was found that vaccine and placebo recipients had similar non-spike TCR breadth. Possible underestimation of total T cell responses by the TCR breadth and depth analyses was noted.

Concerning this clone: Its antigen remains unidentified.

The sample here was peripheral blood, taken after recovery from COVID-19. This chain connects TRBV24-1 to TRBJ1-2; D remains ambiguous. This TCR derives from a human donor who had recovered from COVID-19. In nucleotides, the CDR3 is TGTGCCACCAGTCTCCTCGGGTCCTACACCTTC. Protein: CATSLLGSYTF.